A selection of T cell receptor beta chains follows, all from one sample in a study of vaccination effects on CD4 cells after COVID-19. Their cognate antigens are unknown. Clones were sequenced by immunoSEQ multiplex PCR, and TCRdb holds only the in-frame ones, with some missing. The repertoire includes just over 55,000 clones, 78% of them detected once, and about 4.5% sits in the top ten. Sample: CD4+ T cells from PBMCs cultured without peptide, taken after COVID-19 vaccination. The receptors were gathered from a human donor who received a COVID-19 vaccine. Both conserved end residues are part of each CDR3. The D gene is left open where the match is weak. Not all rows give a size; the values are once, few, many and, for expanded clones, a class.

-	few	TRBJ2-7	TRBV19	CASSIGPSNYEQYF	TGTGCCAGTAGTATAGGACCCTCTAACTACGAGCAGTACTTC
TRBD2	-	TRBJ2-7	TRBV4-1	CASSQWTSGMSYEQYF	TGCGCCAGCAGCCAATGGACTAGCGGGATGTCTTACGAGCAGTACTTC
TRBD2	-	TRBJ2-5	TRBV6-1	CASSQGLAGIQETQYF	TGTGCCAGCAGTCAAGGACTAGCGGGCATTCAAGAGACCCAGTACTTC
TRBD1	few	TRBJ1-4	TRBV2	CASRDRSATNEKLFF	TGTGCCAGCCGGGACAGGAGTGCAACTAATGAAAAACTGTTTTTT
-	-	TRBJ2-7	TRBV11-2	CASSLVYGSYEQYF	TGTGCCAGCAGCTTAGTTTACGGGTCCTACGAGCAGTACTTC
TRBD1	-	TRBJ2-3	TRBV7-9	CAGGQYSTDTQYF	TGTGCTGGGGGACAGTACAGCACAGATACGCAGTATTTT
TRBD2	few	TRBJ2-3	TRBV5-1	CASSLPSGGSGDTQYF	TGCGCCAGCAGCTTGCCTAGCGGGGGGTCCGGGGATACGCAGTATTTT
TRBD2	once	TRBJ2-2	TRBV14	CASSRLRGLANMNTGELFF	TGTGCCAGCAGCCGTCTTAGGGGACTAGCCAATATGAACACCGGGGAGCTGTTTTTT
-	few	TRBJ1-2	TRBV12-3/TRBV12-4	CASSLRAGYTF	TGTGCCAGCAGTCTACGGGCCGGCTACACCTTC
TRBD2	-	TRBJ2-2	TRBV2	CASRRLAATGELFF	TGTGCCAGCAGGAGACTAGCGGCTACCGGGGAGCTGTTTTTT
-	-	TRBJ2-3	TRBV10-3	CAIGRGRGTDTQYF	TGTGCCATCGGAAGGGGTAGGGGCACAGATACGCAGTATTTT
TRBD2	once	TRBJ2-3	TRBV9	CASSVGGLMTDTQYF	TGTGCCAGCAGCGTGGGGGGGTTGATGACAGATACGCAGTATTTT
-	once	TRBJ2-1	TRBV19	CASSIHGGEQFF	TGTGCCAGTAGTATACATGGGGGCGAGCAGTTCTTC
-	once	TRBJ1-5	TRBV2	CASSERGIGQPQHF	TGTGCCAGCAGTGAAAGGGGCATTGGTCAGCCCCAGCATTTT
-	-	TRBJ1-4	TRBV4-1	CASSLEGHLDEKLFF	TGCGCCAGCAGCCTCGAGGGACACCTGGATGAAAAACTGTTTTTT
-	once	TRBJ2-1	TRBV28	CASSSGRPPTYNEQFF	TGTGCCAGCAGTTCGGGACGACCCCCGACCTACAATGAGCAGTTCTTC
TRBD2	few	TRBJ2-3	TRBV4-1	CASSQEGSSGGRLGTDTQYF	TGCGCCAGCAGCCAAGAAGGGTCTAGCGGGGGGCGTTTGGGCACAGATACGCAGTATTTT
TRBD1	few	TRBJ1-1	TRBV3-1/TRBV3-2	CASTRGTVGYTEAFF	TGTGCCAGCACCAGGGGGACAGTTGGTTACACTGAAGCTTTCTTT
TRBD1	-	TRBJ1-6	TRBV7-2	CASSPWDRAYSPLHF	TGTGCCAGCAGCCCGTGGGACAGGGCATATTCACCCCTCCACTTT
TRBD2	-	TRBJ2-5	TRBV7-2	CASSLGSASGQETQYF	TGTGCCAGCAGCTTAGGTTCGGCTAGCGGGCAAGAGACCCAGTACTTC
-	-	TRBJ2-6	TRBV15	CATRTSGANVLTF	TGTGCCACCAGAACCTCTGGGGCCAACGTCCTGACTTTC
-	-	TRBJ2-1	TRBV5-1	CASSLETGIVGQFF	TGCGCCAGCAGCTTGGAGACAGGCATCGTGGGGCAGTTCTTC
-	-	TRBJ2-5	TRBV27	CASSLRGRLQETQYF	TGTGCCAGCAGTTTGAGGGGTCGGCTCCAAGAGACCCAGTACTTC
TRBD2	once	TRBJ2-7	TRBV5-1	CASSRTSGYEQYF	TGCGCCAGCAGTCGGACTAGCGGCTACGAGCAGTACTTC
-	-	TRBJ1-5	TRBV5-5	CASSLGTTPREAQHF	TGTGCCAGCAGCTTGGGCACCACGCCTAGGGAGGCCCAGCATTTT
-	-	TRBJ2-7	TRBV12-3/TRBV12-4	CASSFFRNYEQYF	TGTGCCAGCAGTTTCTTTCGGAACTACGAGCAGTACTTC
-	once	TRBJ1-2	TRBV6-2/TRBV6-3	CASSYSGPGRDGYTF	TGTGCCAGCAGTTACTCGGGACCGGGAAGGGATGGCTACACCTTC
-	-	TRBJ1-1	TRBV2	CASSRGRNTEAFF	TGTGCCAGCAGCCGGGGGAGGAACACTGAAGCTTTCTTT
-	-	TRBJ2-1	TRBV3-1/TRBV3-2	CASSQDGGGQKQFF	TGTGCCAGCAGCCAAGACGGGGGCGGACAGAAGCAGTTCTTC
TRBD2	-	TRBJ2-7	TRBV3-1/TRBV3-2	CASSPGRTSGRHEQYF	TGTGCCAGCAGCCCGGGGCGGACTAGCGGGAGGCACGAGCAGTACTTC
-	-	TRBJ2-6	TRBV6-5	CASSVTGTGANVLTF	TGTGCCAGCAGCGTAACAGGGACTGGGGCCAACGTCCTGACTTTC
-	-	TRBJ1-5	TRBV10-3	CATAGGDQPQHF	TGTGCCACGGCGGGGGGGGATCAGCCCCAGCATTTT
-	-	TRBJ1-2	TRBV5-5	CASSLGRSDYGYTF	TGTGCCAGCAGCTTGGGTCGGTCGGACTATGGCTACACCTTC